Below are 20 T cell receptor beta chains sequenced from a single sample in a study of blood T cell repertoires in COVID-19 (dated by TCRdb to between 2020 and 2021). The library was prepared using the immunoSEQ multiplex PCR assay. TCRdb obtained this table from immuneACCESS and retained in-frame rearrangements with V and J assigned. These tables miss some clones; where compared with another copy, unresolved V genes account for less than half of the shortfall, and the remainder is unexplained. A total of under 350,000 clones appear in this sample, around 86% of them only once. About 14% of the sample belongs to the ten largest clones. Sequences were obtained from peripheral blood. These receptors were taken from a human donor in a cohort sampled during active COVID-19.

The chain is built from TRBV7-2 and TRBJ1-1; 7 bases fit TRBD1. Germline V gene data show CDR1 as SGHTA and CDR2 as FQGNSA. The CDR3 covers 14 residues. Trimming at V came to 2 bases and at J to 2 bases, leaving 2 bases not matched to a gene. The CDR3 DNA reads TGTGCCAGCAGCTTATTAGGGGGCAACACTGAAGCTTTCTTT. Its translation is CASSLLGGNTEAFF.

There are a few counts of this clone. Other DNA sequences in the sample encode the same CDR3. The chain employs TRBV2 and TRBJ1-3; 9 bases line up with TRBD1. The CDR3 contains 14 residues. After removal of 8 bases from V and 4 bases from J, the junction contained 6 bases not matched to a gene. The V gene's germline CDR1 is SNHLY and CDR2 FYNNEI. CDR3 sequence reads: CASSGQGAGNTIYF. The CDR3 region has the DNA TGTGCCAGCTCGGGACAGGGAGCAGGAAACACCATATATTTT.

This clone was observed a handful of times. The chain has TRBV5-4 and TRBJ2-1; 11 bases are a match to TRBD2. V was pared by 4 bases and J by 3 bases, with 6 bases of the junction left unmatched. Germline V gene lookup returns CDR1 SGHNT and CDR2 YYREEE (reference sequence). The CDR3 extends over 16 amino acids. Written as DNA, the CDR3 is TGTGCCAGCAGCGCTCCCGGGACTAGCGGCTACAATGAGCAGTTCTTC. It specifies CASSAPGTSGYNEQFF.

This sequence joins TRBV5-1 and TRBJ2-3; 8 nucleotides match TRBD2. V lost 4 bases, J lost 10 bases, and 11 bases stayed unmatched. The CDR3 is 14 amino acids. Germline CDR1 is SGHRS and CDR2 is YFSETQ. The CDR3 coding sequence is TGCGCCAGCAGCCTCCGGGGACTAGAGCCTTCGCAGTATTTT. The encoded protein is CASSLRGLEPSQYF.

The V and J genes are TRBV10-3 and TRBJ2-7; the D gene is possibly TRBD1 (5 bases). The CDR3 is 13 residues long. CDR1 and CDR2 (germline): ENHRY, SYGVKD. V was clipped by 6 bases and J by 3 bases, with 12 bases between them. Here the CDR3 DNA reads TGTGCCATCAGCGTAGACAGCAACTACGAGCAGTACTTC. It encodes CAISVDSNYEQYF.

A remark on this clone: Other DNA sequences in this specimen translate into the identical CDR3. V is TRBV5-4 and J is TRBJ2-7; D might be TRBD2 (5 bases). The CDR3 contains 15 residues. The germline V gene has CDR1 SGHNT and CDR2 YYREEE (reference sequence). V gave up 0 bases and J gave up 0 bases, with 10 bases separating them. CDR3 residues: CASSLGAGPSYEQYF. As DNA, the CDR3 is TGTGCCAGCAGCTTGGGGGCGGGTCCCTCCTACGAGCAGTACTTC.

This clone was observed many times. This rearrangement joins TRBV18 to TRBJ2-7; TRBD2 aligns across 9 bases. In germline, CDR1 is KGHSH, CDR2 LQKENI. The CDR3 spans 15 residues. V lost 4 bases, J lost 6 bases, and 10 bases stayed unmatched. The CDR3 region is CASSRDGGRASEQYF. DNA for the CDR3: TGTGCCAGCTCACGGGATGGCGGGAGGGCCAGCGAGCAGTACTTC.

The J gene is TRBJ1-1, the V gene TRBV6-2 or TRBV6-3, with 7 bases lining up with TRBD1. J was trimmed by 0 bases and V by 5 bases; bases with no gene match: 9. Germline V gene data show CDR1 as MNHEY and CDR2 as SVGEGT. This CDR3 is 16 amino acids long. The CDR3 region is CASSTRQGSVNTEAFF. In DNA form, the CDR3 reads TGTGCCAGCAGTACTAGACAGGGCTCGGTGAACACTGAAGCTTTCTTT.

The CDR3 loop is CAISDSGREPQHF. In nucleotides, the CDR3 is TGTGCCATCAGTGATTCAGGGAGGGAGCCCCAGCATTTT. This chain connects TRBV10-3 to TRBJ1-5, with D tentatively TRBD1 (5 bases). Germline loops: CDR1 ENHRY, CDR2 SYGVKD. V lost 3 bases and J 8 bases, leaving 11 bases between the germline ends. The CDR3 sequence is 13 residues long.

The CDR3 loop reads CASSRGLAGDTQYF. Written as DNA, the CDR3 is TGTGCCAGCAGCCGGGGACTGGCGGGAGATACGCAGTATTTT. This chain links TRBV5-4 with TRBJ2-3; possible D gene TRBD2, 6 bases. The CDR3 is made up of 14 amino acids. The V end was cut by 4 bases, the J end by 5 bases, with 14 bases between. Germline assignment: CDR1 SGHNT and CDR2 YYREEE (reference sequence).

The rearrangement joins TRBV3-1 (or the pseudogene TRBV3-2) to TRBJ2-7; TRBD2 might be the D (6 bases). The germline gives CDR1 LGHDT, CDR2 YNNKEL (reference sequence). The germline V and J ends were trimmed by 1 base and 6 bases, with 10 bases remaining between them. The CDR3 is 13 residues long. DNA of the CDR3: TGTGCCAGCAGCCAAGGGCGGGACGGCGAGCAGTACTTC. It yields the protein CASSQGRDGEQYF.

This clone was counted once. The chain is built from TRBV18 and TRBJ2-5, with a tentative D call TRBD1 (5 bases). CDR3 length: 15 amino acids. Germline V gene sequence: CDR1 KGHSH, CDR2 LQKENI. The V gene lost 3 bases and the J gene lost 3 bases, with 14 bases spanning the gap. The CDR3 region is CASSPNRLTKETQYF. The CDR3 DNA reads as TGTGCCAGCTCACCTAACAGGTTAACTAAAGAGACCCAGTACTTC.

The chain carries TRBV9 and TRBJ2-5; unclear D gene. Germline values: CDR1 SGDLS, CDR2 YYNGEE. The CDR3 is 14 amino acids. Trimming removed 0 bases from V and 2 bases from J, with 8 bases in between. CDR3 protein: CASSVATQQETQYF. The CDR3, as DNA: TGTGCCAGCAGCGTAGCTACCCAACAAGAGACCCAGTACTTC.

Only one count was recorded for this clone. The chain couples TRBV2 to TRBJ1-5, with TRBD1 as a possible D gene (6 bases). Per germline, CDR1 SNHLY and CDR2 FYNNEI. V was pared by 4 bases and J by 0 bases, with 34 bases between. The CDR3 is 23 amino acids. The CDR3 here is CASSVEFGDIRQLRSDSNQPQHF. CDR3 DNA sequence: TGTGCCAGCAGTGTTGAATTCGGGGACATTCGTCAGCTTCGGTCGGATAGCAATCAGCCCCAGCATTTT.

The CDR3 DNA follows: TGTGCCAGTAGTATTGAAGGAGTGGGTTCACCCCTCCACTTT. Residues: CASSIEGVGSPLHF. The chain couples TRBV19 to TRBJ1-6; D remains unclear. The V end was cut by 3 bases, the J end by 9 bases, with 12 bases between. CDR3 length equals 14 residues. Germline V gene sequence: CDR1 LNHDA, CDR2 SQIVND (reference sequence).

V is TRBV23-1 and J is TRBJ2-7; TRBD2 is a possible D gene (6 bases). TRBV23-1 is identified as an open reading frame with a role that is uncertain. V dropped 9 bases and J dropped 0 bases, with 15 bases sitting between them. CDR3 length: 14 amino acids. The CDR3 DNA follows: TGCGCCAGAATATCATCCGGGAGCTCCTACGAGCAGTACTTC. It encodes CARISSGSSYEQYF.

The V and J genes are TRBV2 and TRBJ1-6; D is possibly TRBD1 (5 bases). This CDR3 contains 13 residues. The V end lost 8 bases, the J end lost 8 bases, and 13 bases lay between the germline ends. Germline loops: CDR1 SNHLY, CDR2 FYNNEI. The CDR3 sequence: CASATTGDSPLHF. DNA of the CDR3: TGTGCCAGCGCCACCACGGGGGATTCACCCCTCCACTTT.

This chain links TRBV19 with TRBJ2-5, with a possible D match to TRBD1 (5 bases). This CDR3 spans 17 amino acids. The V end was cut by 0 bases, the J end by 2 bases, with 16 bases between. Germline loops: CDR1 LNHDA, CDR2 SQIVND (reference sequence). As DNA, the CDR3 is TGTGCCAGTAGTATAGATCACAGGATAGGGTTTCAAGAGACCCAGTACTTC. As protein: CASSIDHRIGFQETQYF.

The rearrangement joins TRBV27 to TRBJ1-3; 8 bases map to TRBD1. Trimming took 0 bases from V and 0 from J; bases not matched to a gene: 4. Germline CDR1 and CDR2: MNHEY and SMNVEV (reference sequence). The CDR3 runs to 17 residues. The DNA for the CDR3 is TGTGCCAGCAGTTTATCTGCAACAGGGGGCTCTGGAAACACCATATATTTT. It yields the protein CASSLSATGGSGNTIYF.

The chain joins TRBV5-1 to TRBJ2-2; 11 positions agree with TRBD2. The V segment lost 0 bases and the J segment 7 bases; nucleotides outside the gene matches: 5. In germline, CDR1 is SGHRS, CDR2 YFSETQ. The CDR3 length is 16 residues. The CDR3 DNA follows: TGCGCCAGCAGCTTGGTTAGCGGGAGGGCCGGCGGGGAGCTGTTTTTT. Its protein product is CASSLVSGRAGGELFF.